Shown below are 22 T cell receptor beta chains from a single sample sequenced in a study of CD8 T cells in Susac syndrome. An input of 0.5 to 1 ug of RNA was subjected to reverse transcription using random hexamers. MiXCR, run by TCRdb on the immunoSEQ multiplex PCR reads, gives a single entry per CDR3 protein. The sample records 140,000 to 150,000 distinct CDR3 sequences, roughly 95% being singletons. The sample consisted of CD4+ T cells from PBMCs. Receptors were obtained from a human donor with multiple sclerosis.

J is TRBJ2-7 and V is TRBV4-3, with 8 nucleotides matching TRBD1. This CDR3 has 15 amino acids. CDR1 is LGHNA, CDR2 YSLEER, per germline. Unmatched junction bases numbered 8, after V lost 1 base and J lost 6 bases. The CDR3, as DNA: TGCGCCAGCAGCCAAGCCTGGACAGGGAGCGGCGAGCAGTACTTC. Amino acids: CASSQAWTGSGEQYF.

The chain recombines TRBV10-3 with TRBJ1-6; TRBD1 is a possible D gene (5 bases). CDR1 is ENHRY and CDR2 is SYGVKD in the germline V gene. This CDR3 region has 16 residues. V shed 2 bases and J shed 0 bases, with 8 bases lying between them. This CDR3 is CAISEKGSSYNSPLHF. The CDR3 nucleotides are TGTGCCATCAGTGAGAAGGGGAGCTCCTATAATTCACCCCTCCACTTT.

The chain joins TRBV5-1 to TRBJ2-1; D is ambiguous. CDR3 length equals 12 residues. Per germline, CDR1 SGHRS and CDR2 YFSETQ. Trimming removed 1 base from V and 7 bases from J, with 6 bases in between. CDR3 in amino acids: CASSLQRNEQFF. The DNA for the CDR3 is TGCGCCAGCAGCTTGCAAAGGAATGAGCAGTTCTTC.

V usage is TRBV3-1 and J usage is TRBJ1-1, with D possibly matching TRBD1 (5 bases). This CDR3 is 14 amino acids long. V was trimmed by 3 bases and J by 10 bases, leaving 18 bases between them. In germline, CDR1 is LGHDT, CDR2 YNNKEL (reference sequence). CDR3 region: CASSHYGTGKSAFF. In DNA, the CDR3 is TGTGCCAGCAGCCATTACGGGACCGGGAAGTCAGCTTTCTTT.

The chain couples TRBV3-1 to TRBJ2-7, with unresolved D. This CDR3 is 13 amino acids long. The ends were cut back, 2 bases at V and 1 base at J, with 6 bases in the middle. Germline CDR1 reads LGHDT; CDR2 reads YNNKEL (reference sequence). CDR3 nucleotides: TGTGCCAGCAGCCAATTCCTGTCCTACGAGCAGTACTTC. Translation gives CASSQFLSYEQYF.

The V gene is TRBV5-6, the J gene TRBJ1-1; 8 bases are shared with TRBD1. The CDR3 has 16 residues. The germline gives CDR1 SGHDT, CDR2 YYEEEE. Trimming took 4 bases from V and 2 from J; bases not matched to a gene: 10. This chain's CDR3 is CASSASGGLINTEAFF. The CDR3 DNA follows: TGTGCCAGCAGCGCCTCAGGGGGCCTCATCAACACTGAAGCTTTCTTT.

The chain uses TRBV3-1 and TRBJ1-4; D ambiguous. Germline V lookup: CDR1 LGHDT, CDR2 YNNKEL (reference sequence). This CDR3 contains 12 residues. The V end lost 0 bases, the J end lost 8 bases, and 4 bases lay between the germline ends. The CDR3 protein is CASSQDGEKLFF. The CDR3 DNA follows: TGTGCCAGCAGCCAAGATGGAGAAAAACTGTTTTTT. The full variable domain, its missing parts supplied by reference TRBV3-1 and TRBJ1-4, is DTAVSQTPKYLVTQMGNDKSIKCEQNLGHDTMYWYKQDSKKFLKIMFSYNNKELIINETVPNRFSPKSPDKAHLNLHINSLELGDSAVYFCASSQDGEKLFFGSGTQLSVL.

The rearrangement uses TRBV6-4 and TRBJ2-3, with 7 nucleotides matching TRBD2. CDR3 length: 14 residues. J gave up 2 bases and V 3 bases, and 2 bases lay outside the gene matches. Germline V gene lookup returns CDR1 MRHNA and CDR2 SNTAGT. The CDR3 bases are TGTGCCAGCAGTGAGAGCGGGACCACAGATACGCAGTATTTT. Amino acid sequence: CASSESGTTDTQYF.

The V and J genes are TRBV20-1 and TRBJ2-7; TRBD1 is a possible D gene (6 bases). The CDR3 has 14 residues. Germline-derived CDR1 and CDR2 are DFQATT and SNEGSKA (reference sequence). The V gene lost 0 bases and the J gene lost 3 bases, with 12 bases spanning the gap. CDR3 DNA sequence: TGCAGTGCTAGAGATCTGGGGGCGGTCTACGAGCAGTACTTC. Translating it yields CSARDLGAVYEQYF.

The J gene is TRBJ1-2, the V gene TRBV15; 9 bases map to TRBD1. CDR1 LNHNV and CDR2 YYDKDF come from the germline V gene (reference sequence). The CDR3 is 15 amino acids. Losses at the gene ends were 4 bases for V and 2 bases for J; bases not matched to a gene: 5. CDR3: CATSMVGQGNYGYTF. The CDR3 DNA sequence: TGTGCCACCAGCATGGTTGGACAGGGGAACTATGGCTACACCTTC.

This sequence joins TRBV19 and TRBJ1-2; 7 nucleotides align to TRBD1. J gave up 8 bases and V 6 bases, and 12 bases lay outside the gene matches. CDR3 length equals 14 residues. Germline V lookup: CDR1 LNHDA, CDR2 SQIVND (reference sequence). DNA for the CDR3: TGTGCCAGTAGACCGACAGGGCCGGGATACGGCTACACCTTC. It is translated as CASRPTGPGYGYTF.

CDR3 sequence reads: CASRGRGNSPLHF. In nucleotides, the CDR3 is TGTGCCAGCAGGGGCCGGGGTAATTCACCCCTCCACTTT. This chain joins TRBV25-1 and TRBJ1-6; D is unresolved. Trimming removed 6 bases at V and 6 bases at J, with 9 bases between. CDR1 is MGHDK, CDR2 SYGVNS, per germline. The CDR3 spans 13 residues. Full variable domain (remainder filled in from reference TRBV25-1 and TRBJ1-6): EADIYQTPRYLVIGTGKKITLECSQTMGHDKMYWYQQDPGMELHLIHYSYGVNSTEKGDLSSESTVSRIRTEHFPLTLESARPSHTSQYLCASRGRGNSPLHFGNGTRLTVT.

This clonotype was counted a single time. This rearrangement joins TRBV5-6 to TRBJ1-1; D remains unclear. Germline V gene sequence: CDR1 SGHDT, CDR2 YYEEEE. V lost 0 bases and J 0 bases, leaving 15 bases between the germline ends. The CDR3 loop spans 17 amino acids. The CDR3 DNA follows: TGTGCCAGCAGCTTGGGGGAATTGAGACTTATGAACACTGAAGCTTTCTTT. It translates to CASSLGELRLMNTEAFF.

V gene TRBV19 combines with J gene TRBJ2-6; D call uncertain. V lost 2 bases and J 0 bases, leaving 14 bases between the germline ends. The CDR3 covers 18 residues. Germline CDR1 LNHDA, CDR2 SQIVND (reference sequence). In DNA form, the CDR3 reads TGTGCCAGTAGTATACCCCCCGGGCGAGACTCTGGGGCCAACGTCCTGACTTTC. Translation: CASSIPPGRDSGANVLTF.

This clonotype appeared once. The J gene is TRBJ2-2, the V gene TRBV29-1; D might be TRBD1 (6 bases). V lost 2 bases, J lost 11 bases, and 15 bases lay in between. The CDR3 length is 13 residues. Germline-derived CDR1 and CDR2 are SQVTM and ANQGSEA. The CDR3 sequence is CSVEFPQGPELFF. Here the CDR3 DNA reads TGCAGCGTTGAATTCCCACAGGGCCCCGAGCTGTTTTTT.

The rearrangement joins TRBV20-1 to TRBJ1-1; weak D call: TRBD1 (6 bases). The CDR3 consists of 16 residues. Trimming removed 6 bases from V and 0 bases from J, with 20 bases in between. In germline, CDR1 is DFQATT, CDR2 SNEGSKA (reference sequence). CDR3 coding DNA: TGCAGTGCCCTGAGTTCCCGGACAGCAATGAACACTGAAGCTTTCTTT. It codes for CSALSSRTAMNTEAFF.

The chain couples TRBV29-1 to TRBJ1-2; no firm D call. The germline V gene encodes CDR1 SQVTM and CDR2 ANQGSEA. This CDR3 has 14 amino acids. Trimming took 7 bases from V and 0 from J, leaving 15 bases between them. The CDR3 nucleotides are TGCAGCGCCTCGGTCGCAGGCTCTAACTATGGCTACACCTTC. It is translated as CSASVAGSNYGYTF.

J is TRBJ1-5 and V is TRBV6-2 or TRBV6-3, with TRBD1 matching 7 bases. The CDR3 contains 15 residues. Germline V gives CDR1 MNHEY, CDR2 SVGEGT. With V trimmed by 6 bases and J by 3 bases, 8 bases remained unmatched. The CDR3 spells CASSLRDRVNQPQHF. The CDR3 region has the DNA TGTGCCAGCAGCCTACGCGACAGGGTCAATCAGCCCCAGCATTTT.

CDR3 sequence (DNA): TGTGCCAGCAGCCTATACGGTCAGCGGTCCGCATCCTACAATGAGCAGTTCTTC. It translates to CASSLYGQRSASYNEQFF. This chain links TRBV7-2 with TRBJ2-1, with a tentative D call TRBD2 (5 bases). The CDR3 is 18 residues long. Trimming pared 5 bases from V and 1 base from J, leaving 21 bases between. Germline CDR1 reads SGHTA; CDR2 reads FQGNSA. Full variable domain (missing parts from reference TRBV7-2 and TRBJ2-1): GAGVSQSPSNKVTEKGKDVELRCDPISGHTALYWYRQSLGQGLEFLIYFQGNSAPDKSGLPSDRFSAERTGGSVSTLTIQRTQQEDSAVYLCASSLYGQRSASYNEQFFGPGTRLTVL.

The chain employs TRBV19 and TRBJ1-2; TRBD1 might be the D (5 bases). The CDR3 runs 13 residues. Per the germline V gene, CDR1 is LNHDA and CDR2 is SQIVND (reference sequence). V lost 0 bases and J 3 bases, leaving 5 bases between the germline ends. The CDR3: CASSIDRDYGYTF. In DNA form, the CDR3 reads TGTGCCAGTAGTATAGACAGGGACTATGGCTACACCTTC.

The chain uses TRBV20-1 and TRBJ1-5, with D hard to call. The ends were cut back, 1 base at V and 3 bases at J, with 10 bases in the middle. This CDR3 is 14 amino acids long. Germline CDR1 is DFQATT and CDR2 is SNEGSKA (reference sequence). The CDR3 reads CSARVSADNQPQHF. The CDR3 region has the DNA TGCAGTGCTAGAGTATCGGCAGACAATCAGCCCCAGCATTTT.

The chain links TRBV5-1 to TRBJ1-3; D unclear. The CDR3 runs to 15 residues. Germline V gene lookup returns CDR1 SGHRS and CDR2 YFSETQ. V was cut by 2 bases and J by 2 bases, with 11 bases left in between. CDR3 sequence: CASSLVNGAGNTIYF. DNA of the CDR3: TGCGCCAGCAGCTTAGTGAACGGAGCTGGAAACACCATATATTTT. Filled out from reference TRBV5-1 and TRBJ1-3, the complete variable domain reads KAGVTQTPRYLIKTRGQQVTLSCSPISGHRSVSWYQQTPGQGLQFLFEYFSETQRNKGNFPGRFSGRQFSNSRSEMNVSTLELGDSALYLCASSLVNGAGNTIYFGEGSWLTVV.